The present T cell receptor (beta chain) was sequenced within a study of T cells after yellow fever vaccination (dated by TCRdb to the late 2010s). Regarding the study in general: The SMART-Seq v4 Ultra Low Input RNA kit was used to prepare libraries from fractions with low cell numbers. To follow T-cell clones before and after both primary and booster YFV17D yellow fever vaccination, bulk TCR alpha and beta repertoires underwent longitudinal sequencing. Two healthy male donors made up the cohort, one aged 18 to 29 years and the other aged 30 to 40 years. Bulk PBMC replicates and cell subsets were isolated from blood drawn at multiple timepoints before and after both primary and secondary immunization.

Reading the germline V gene (reference sequence) gives CDR1 DFQATT and CDR2 SNEGSKA. The CDR3, from cysteine to phenylalanine, totals 17 residues. The retained sequence is limited to the CDR3, 51 bases, with the frame set at the first base. The V end gives up 6 bases and the J end 0 bases, leaving 13 bases in the junction not matched to a gene. The run used an Illumina NovaSeq 6000. Synthesis of TCR cDNA relied on 5'RACE template switching, a step that introduced a universal primer site along with unique molecular identifiers. Priming of cDNA synthesis was performed from both the TCR alpha and TCR beta constant segments. Library amplification used two PCR steps, and the second PCR step added sample barcodes and sequencing adapters. Sequencing of libraries was done on Illumina HiSeq 2500 (2x100 bp) or NovaSeq (2x150 bp). In the paper's pipeline: Demultiplexing of reads and collapsing into UMI consensus sequences were performed with MIGEC, and V(D)J alignment was carried out with MiXCR. Vaccine-responding clonotypes were identified with edgeR using replicate PBMC samples, with FDR below 0.01 and a log2 fold change above 5 up to day 15 being required. Bulk clonotypes were assigned CD4 or CD8 identity according to which sequenced CD4 or CD8 repertoire held them at higher abundance. TCRdb ran its own pipeline on the public reads, namely fastp trimming at Q25 and MiXCR clone calling, and kept in-frame beta chains. Identical CDR3 protein sequences are pooled into one entry, listed with their most common genes and DNA. None of the V and J calls come from the authors' own analysis; TCRdb made them. This sample comprises 300,000 or so distinct CDR3 sequences, 3.5% to 4.5% of them detected only once. The ten largest clones capture 20% to 30% of the sample.

General study outcomes and caveats: A small share of clonotypes occurred in both CD4 and CD8 compartments, likely arising from convergent recombination. FACS-sorted repertoires could contain abundant contaminating clonotypes from the bulk population, so computational filtering was required. Because only a couple of donors were included in the study, the extent to which the findings can be generalized is limited. Most clones expanded after primary vaccination were re-detected after the booster (just under 97% of CD4 and approximately 88% of CD8), suggesting broad memory maintenance. The secondary T-cell response was found to be weaker but faster than the primary response, with a peak reached on day 5 rather than on day 15.

The intended sense of this specimen's treatment or condition label: live attenuated yellow fever vaccine strain. At each blood-draw timepoint, two biological replicates of bulk PBMCs were obtained. PBMCs were isolated from peripheral blood using a standard Ficoll-Paque protocol. RNA was extracted with TriZol from bulk PBMCs, CD4 and CD8 fractions, and dextramer-positive and dextramer-negative fractions. This clonotype was observed many times. Its recognized antigen is unknown. The input lacks base qualities; no much larger clone sits a single base away. The sample consisted of PBMCs, taken 5 days after the yellow fever booster vaccination. The sequence was obtained from a man aged 18 to 29 who received the YFV17D yellow fever vaccine. The chain employs TRBV20-1 and TRBJ2-4; the junction holds 8 bases that match TRBD2. The DNA sequence reads TGCAGTGCGGACCAAGCGGGGGCTACAGTAGCCAAAAACATTCAGTACTTC. It codes for CSADQAGATVAKNIQYF.